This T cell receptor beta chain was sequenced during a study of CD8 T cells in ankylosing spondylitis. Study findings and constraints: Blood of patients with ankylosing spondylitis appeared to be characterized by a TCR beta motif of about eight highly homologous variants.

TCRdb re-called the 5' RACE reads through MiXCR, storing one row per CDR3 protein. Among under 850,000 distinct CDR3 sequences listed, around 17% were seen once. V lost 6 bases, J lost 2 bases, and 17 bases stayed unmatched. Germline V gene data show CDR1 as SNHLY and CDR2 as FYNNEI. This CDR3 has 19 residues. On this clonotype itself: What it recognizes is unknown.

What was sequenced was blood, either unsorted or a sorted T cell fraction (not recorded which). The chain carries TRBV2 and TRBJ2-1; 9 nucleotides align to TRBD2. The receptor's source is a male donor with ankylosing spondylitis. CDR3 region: CASRARSYGAGGPYNEQFF. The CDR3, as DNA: TGTGCCAGCAGAGCACGGAGTTATGGCGCGGGGGGGCCCTACAATGAGCAGTTCTTC.